What follows is one TCR beta chain and its context. Its cognate antigen is unknown. The read halts 3 residues ahead of the CDR3 end, with the missing end drawn from the germline J gene. Control and CVID samples contributed equal amounts of genomic DNA. Assay: immunoSEQ multiplex PCR; the TCRdb copy retains only in-frame clones and omits some. Observed are some 45,000 clones, no singletons, with the top ten taking roughly 6%. The source of the sample is a study of T cell clonality in common variable immunodeficiency. This CDR3 region has 14 residues. Germline CDR1 and CDR2: MNHEY and SVGEGT. Overall study findings and caveats: Fewer TCRbeta clones were shared among CVID subjects than controls. In common variable immunodeficiency, TCR beta chains reportedly carried fewer deletions and N-nucleotide insertions. Repertoire-complication correlations in CVID were limited by patient heterogeneity.

The V and J genes are TRBV6-2 or TRBV6-3 and TRBJ1-1; no firm D call. This TCR derives from a person aged 18-70 years in good health. The source material was peripheral blood mononuclear cells. The sequenced part of the CDR3 DNA is TGTGCCAGCAGGAGTAGAGGTGGGCAAGAGACA. The encoded protein is CASRSRGGQET. The whole CDR3 is CASRSRGGQETAFF.